The 2 T cell receptor beta chains below come from one sample, sequenced in a study of T cell clonality in common variable immunodeficiency (dated by TCRdb to the mid-2010s). Overall results and qualifications from the work: Reportedly, TCRbeta sequences from CVID had fewer deletions and N-nucleotide insertions, and highly modified clones with 13 or more V deletions were absent from CVID.

The method behind the library was the immunoSEQ multiplex PCR assay. TCRdb carries this immuneACCESS record with in-frame sequences only. Its versions omit some clonotypes, under half of them owing to an unresolved V gene in the studies checked, with the rest unexplained. The sample features 20,000 to 30,000 clones, and none is a singleton. The ten largest clones take up around 10% of the sample. The antigens for these receptors are not known. The sequenced sample consisted of peripheral blood mononuclear cells. Every receptor here comes from a human donor with common variable immunodeficiency.

Concerning this clone itself: The read stops 3 residues short of the end of the CDR3; the missing end is completed from the germline J gene. The V call is TRBV5-1, the J call TRBJ2-7; 7 positions agree with TRBD1. This CDR3 has 16 amino acids. V trimming: 3 bases; J trimming: 0 bases; junction bases outside the gene matches: 9. Germline V gene lookup returns CDR1 SGHRS and CDR2 YFSETQ. The CDR3 here is CASSSEPGQSSYEQYF. Incomplete CDR3 DNA: TGCGCCAGCAGCTCAGAACCGGGACAGAGCTCCTACGAG.

Turning to this clone: The read ends 3 residues before the CDR3 terminus; that terminus is restored from the germline J gene. V and J are TRBV5-6 and TRBJ2-5; 11 nucleotides line up with TRBD1. Trimming cost V 4 bases and J 5 bases; bases outside gene matches: 4. CDR1 and CDR2 (germline): SGHDT, YYEEEE. This CDR3 is 14 amino acids long. The CDR3 reads CASSGDRGAETQYF. The DNA read from the CDR3 is TGTGCCAGCAGCGGGGACAGGGGGGCGGAGACC.